What follows describes a single T cell receptor (beta chain). Measured with immunoSEQ multiplex PCR; TCRdb has only the in-frame clones, and not every one. The data hold under 200,000 clones, with around 83% observed a single time. The data were obtained in a study of blood T cell repertoires in COVID-19. Whole-study context: The study drew acute and convalescent COVID-19 samples from the United States, Italy and Spain. PBMCs, B-cell-depleted T cells, or T cells provided the cDNA or gDNA that made up the material.

The germline V and J ends were trimmed by 0 bases and 2 bases, with 14 bases remaining between them. The germline CDR1 and CDR2 sequences are LGHDT and YNNKEL (reference sequence). The CDR3 extends over 16 amino acids. Sequencing input: peripheral blood. The rearrangement links TRBV3-1 (or the pseudogene TRBV3-2) to TRBJ2-7, with D perhaps TRBD1 (6 bases). This sequence was found in a woman of 80 years or more with acute or convalescent COVID-19. The CDR3 nucleotides are TGTGCCAGCAGCCAAGATCAGGGTGGGGGCCCCTACGAGCAGTACTTC. Its translation: CASSQDQGGGPYEQYF.